This is a list of T cell receptor beta chains from one sample in a study of Graves' ophthalmopathy and Graves' hyperthyroidism. TCRdb itself ran the multiplex PCR reads through MiXCR, one entry per CDR3 protein. Among about 180,000 distinct CDR3 sequences, roughly two fifths were seen once, and the ten largest hold roughly 6%. The source material was peripheral blood. The receptor set was obtained from a woman between 40 and 50 years old with Graves' ophthalmopathy. The CDR3 runs from the conserved cysteine through the conserved F or W. D genes are given only for firm matches. For some rows the clone size is stated as once, few or many, or as a class when expanded; others skip it.

many	TRBD1	TRBV27	TRBJ2-7	CASRQPGQSYEQYF	TGTGCCAGCAGGCAACCGGGACAGAGTTACGAGCAGTACTTC
-	-	TRBV7-2	TRBJ1-1	CASSLGGVVNTEAFF	TGTGCCAGCAGCTTAGGGGGAGTGGTAAACACTGAAGCTTTCTTT
many	-	TRBV6-5	TRBJ2-7	CASSYSAGNYEQYF	TGTGCCAGCAGTTACTCCGCAGGGAATTACGAGCAGTACTTC
-	TRBD1	TRBV6-2/TRBV6-3	TRBJ2-5	CASRWDRQYF	TGTGCCAGCAGGTGGGACAGGCAGTACTTC
many	-	TRBV6-5	TRBJ2-2	CASSSPGSVTGELFF	TGTGCCAGCAGTTCCCCAGGGAGTGTCACCGGGGAGCTGTTTTTT
-	TRBD2	TRBV7-8	TRBJ2-7	CASSRGLGGLAFSYEQYF	TGTGCCAGCAGCCGGGGACTTGGAGGACTAGCTTTCTCCTACGAGCAGTACTTC
-	TRBD1	TRBV20-1	TRBJ2-7	CSASAGTGHSYEQYF	TGCAGTGCTAGCGCCGGGACAGGACATTCGTACGAGCAGTACTTC
-	-	TRBV30	TRBJ2-7	CAWSVRQVLSYEQYF	TGTGCCTGGAGTGTTCGACAGGTCTTATCCTACGAGCAGTACTTC
-	-	TRBV6-1	TRBJ2-5	CASPGRVAQETQYF	TGTGCCAGCCCCGGGCGAGTCGCCCAAGAGACCCAGTACTTC
-	-	TRBV7-2	TRBJ1-6	CASSRTASPLHF	TGTGCCAGCAGCCGGACGGCGTCACCCCTCCACTTT
few	-	TRBV7-9	TRBJ2-7	CASSLLGLGYEQYF	TGTGCCAGCAGCTTGTTAGGATTAGGGTACGAGCAGTACTTC
many	-	TRBV28	TRBJ1-2	CASSSPSGTVYGYTF	TGTGCCAGCAGTTCGCCCTCCGGGACTGTGTATGGCTACACCTTC
-	-	TRBV28	TRBJ2-4	CASSGDPSGGIQYF	TGTGCCAGCAGTGGGGACCCCTCTGGCGGCATTCAGTACTTC
many	TRBD1	TRBV7-8	TRBJ2-7	CASSLATGELYEQHF	TGTGCCAGCAGCTTAGCAACAGGGGAGCTCTACGAGCAGCACTTC
-	-	TRBV24-1	TRBJ2-7	CATEGGSYEQYF	TGTGCCACGGAGGGGGGCTCCTACGAGCAGTACTTC
many	-	TRBV7-2	TRBJ2-4	CASSYSAKNIQYF	TGTGCCAGCAGCTATAGTGCCAAAAACATTCAGTACTTC
many	-	TRBV7-6	TRBJ1-1	CASSPWTANTEAFF	TGTGCCAGCAGTCCTTGGACAGCAAACACTGAAGCTTTCTTT
-	-	TRBV6-5	TRBJ2-7	CASSSPDSPGYEQYF	TGTGCCAGCAGTTCCCCGGACAGTCCCGGCTACGAGCAGTACTTC
many	TRBD1	TRBV20-1	TRBJ1-1	CSARKGQFSEAFF	TGCAGTGCTAGAAAGGGACAGTTCTCTGAAGCTTTCTTT
-	-	TRBV11-3	TRBJ2-5	CASSLTAGRGETQYF	TGTGCCAGCAGCTTAACGGCGGGAAGGGGTGAGACCCAGTACTTC
many	TRBD1	TRBV12-3/TRBV12-4	TRBJ2-7	CASSSGQISYEQYF	TGTGCCAGCAGCTCGGGACAGATCTCCTACGAGCAGTACTTC
-	-	TRBV28	TRBJ1-2	CASNLKGTQDYGYTF	TGTGCCAGCAACCTTAAGGGGACACAAGACTATGGCTACACCTTC
-	-	TRBV6-5	TRBJ2-2	CASSYSQGGWVGELFF	TGTGCCAGCAGTTACTCGCAGGGAGGTTGGGTCGGGGAGCTGTTTTTT
many	-	TRBV19	TRBJ1-2	CASEGYGYTF	TGTGCCAGTGAAGGCTATGGCTACACCTTC
-	-	TRBV7-8	TRBJ1-5	CASSSRNRGGVSNQPQHF	TGTGCCAGCAGCTCTCGAAACCGGGGGGGAGTAAGCAATCAGCCCCAGCATTTT
-	-	TRBV10-3	TRBJ1-2	CAISESPGYGYTF	TGTGCCATCAGTGAGTCCCCAGGATATGGCTACACCTTC
-	-	TRBV29-1	TRBJ2-7	CSVEGSSYEQYF	TGCAGCGTTGAAGGGAGTTCCTACGAGCAGTACTTC
many	TRBD1	TRBV2	TRBJ1-2	CASRAGTGSGYTF	TGTGCCAGCAGAGCCGGGACAGGGTCTGGCTACACCTTC
many	-	TRBV3-1	TRBJ1-2	CASSQETSNYGYTF	TGTGCCAGCAGCCAAGAAACGTCTAACTATGGCTACACCTTC
-	TRBD1	TRBV28	TRBJ1-1	CASSVDRPNTEAFF	TGTGCCAGCAGTGTGGACAGGCCAAACACTGAAGCTTTCTTT
-	-	TRBV27	TRBJ2-7	CASSWLRNNSYEQYF	TGTGCCAGCAGTTGGCTCCGGAACAACTCCTACGAGCAGTACTTC
-	TRBD1	TRBV5-1	TRBJ1-2	CASRAGTANYGYTF	TGCGCCAGCAGGGCCGGGACAGCTAACTATGGCTACACCTTC
-	-	TRBV19	TRBJ1-2	CASRPGGRNYGYTF	TGTGCCAGTAGGCCTGGGGGGCGTAACTATGGCTACACCTTC
-	TRBD1	TRBV29-1	TRBJ1-2	CSVRVGQGALGYTF	TGCAGCGTCCGGGTTGGGCAGGGGGCGTTAGGCTACACCTTC
many	-	TRBV6-1	TRBJ1-2	CASSESHNGGYTF	TGTGCCAGCAGCGAATCCCATAACGGTGGCTACACCTTC
once	-	TRBV27	TRBJ2-7	CASSSRGGGNYEQYF	TGTGCCAGCAGCTCCCGGGGAGGCGGGAACTACGAGCAGTACTTC
many	-	TRBV11-2	TRBJ2-4	CASSYGPKNIQYF	TGTGCCAGCAGTTACGGGCCCAAAAACATTCAGTACTTC
many	-	TRBV28	TRBJ1-2	CASSSPPGRRGYTF	TGTGCCAGCAGTTCCCCACCGGGTCGAAGGGGCTACACCTTC
-	-	TRBV9	TRBJ2-7	CASSVGRREQYF	TGTGCCAGCAGCGTAGGGAGGAGGGAGCAGTACTTC
many	-	TRBV19	TRBJ2-7	CASSIWVGGRLNEQYF	TGTGCCAGTAGTATCTGGGTCGGAGGGCGACTCAACGAGCAGTACTTC
-	TRBD1	TRBV28	TRBJ2-7	CASTTGQGVSYEQYF	TGTGCCAGCACCACGGGACAGGGGGTTTCCTACGAGCAGTACTTC
many	TRBD1	TRBV9	TRBJ1-5	CASSVGGGIQPQHF	TGTGCCAGCAGCGTGGGAGGGGGCATTCAGCCCCAGCATTTT
many	TRBD1	TRBV6-5	TRBJ1-1	CASSLWDRGRTEAFF	TGTGCCAGCAGTCTATGGGACAGGGGGCGAACTGAAGCTTTCTTT
many	TRBD2	TRBV20-1	TRBJ2-7	CSATPTVAGDYEQYF	TGCAGTGCCACCCCGACAGTAGCGGGAGACTACGAGCAGTACTTC
many	-	TRBV28	TRBJ2-7	CASSSPLDSPAVYEQYF	TGTGCCAGCAGTTCTCCCCTCGACAGCCCCGCGGTTTACGAGCAGTACTTC
many	-	TRBV3-1	TRBJ1-2	CASSQGLSTKNRPYGYTF	TGTGCCAGCAGCCAAGGACTGAGCACTAAGAATAGGCCCTATGGCTACACCTTC
few	TRBD1	TRBV19	TRBJ1-2	CASSTGQGTPYGYTF	TGTGCCAGTAGTACCGGACAGGGCACCCCCTATGGCTACACCTTC
-	TRBD1	TRBV12-3/TRBV12-4	TRBJ2-5	CASSATGTGKETQYF	TGTGCCAGCAGTGCGACCGGGACAGGGAAAGAGACCCAGTACTTC
-	-	TRBV6-2/TRBV6-3	TRBJ2-7	CATRRSYEQYF	TGTGCTACCCGTCGCTCCTACGAGCAGTACTTC
many	-	TRBV20-1	TRBJ2-7	CSPLSGGSAYEQYF	TGCAGTCCACTTTCGGGGGGCTCAGCCTACGAGCAGTACTTC
many	TRBD1	TRBV20-1	TRBJ1-5	CSAKTGGSGSNQPQHF	TGCAGTGCGAAGACAGGGGGCAGTGGTAGCAATCAGCCCCAGCATTTT
-	TRBD1	TRBV11-1	TRBJ1-1	CASSQTLNPGQGEAFF	TGTGCCAGCAGCCAGACCCTAAACCCGGGACAGGGAGAAGCTTTCTTT
-	-	TRBV24-1	TRBJ2-5	CATSDGPRETQYF	TGTGCCACCAGTGACGGACCGAGGGAGACCCAGTACTTC
-	TRBD1	TRBV19	TRBJ2-5	CASSPPGQKETQYF	TGTGCCAGTAGTCCCCCGGGACAGAAAGAGACCCAGTACTTC
many	-	TRBV15	TRBJ1-6	CATSRGSYNSPLHF	TGTGCCACCAGCAGAGGTTCCTATAATTCACCCCTCCACTTT